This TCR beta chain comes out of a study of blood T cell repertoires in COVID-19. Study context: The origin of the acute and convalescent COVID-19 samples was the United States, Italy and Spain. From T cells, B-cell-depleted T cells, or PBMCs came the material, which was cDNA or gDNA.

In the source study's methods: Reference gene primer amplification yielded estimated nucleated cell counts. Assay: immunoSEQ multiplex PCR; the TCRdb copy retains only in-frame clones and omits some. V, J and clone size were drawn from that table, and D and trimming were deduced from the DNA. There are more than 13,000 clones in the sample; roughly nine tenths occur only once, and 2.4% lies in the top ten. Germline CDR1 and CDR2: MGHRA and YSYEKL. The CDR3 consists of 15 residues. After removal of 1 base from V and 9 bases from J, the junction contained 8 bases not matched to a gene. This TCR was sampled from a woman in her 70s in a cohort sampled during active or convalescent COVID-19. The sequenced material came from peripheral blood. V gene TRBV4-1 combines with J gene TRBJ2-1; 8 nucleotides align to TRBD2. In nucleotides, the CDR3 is TGCGCCAGCAGCCAAGTTTCCGGGGGGGCAAGTGAGCAGTTCTTC. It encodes CASSQVSGGASEQFF.